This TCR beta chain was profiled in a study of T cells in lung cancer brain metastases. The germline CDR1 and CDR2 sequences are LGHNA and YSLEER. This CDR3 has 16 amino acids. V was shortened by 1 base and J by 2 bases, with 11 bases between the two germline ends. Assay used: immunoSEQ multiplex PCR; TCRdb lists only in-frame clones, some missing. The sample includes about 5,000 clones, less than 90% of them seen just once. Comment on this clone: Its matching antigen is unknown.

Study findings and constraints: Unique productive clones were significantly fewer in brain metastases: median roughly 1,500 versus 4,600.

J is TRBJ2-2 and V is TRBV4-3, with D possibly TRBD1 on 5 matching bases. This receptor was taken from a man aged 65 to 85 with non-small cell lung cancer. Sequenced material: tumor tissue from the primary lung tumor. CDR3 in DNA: TGCGCCAGCAGCCAAGTGGGCCAGGGAAACACCGGGGAGCTGTTTTTT. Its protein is CASSQVGQGNTGELFF.